The clone carrying this TCR beta chain was detected only a few times. The sample is drawn from a study of blood T cell repertoires in COVID-19. Study at large: Sources were T cells, B-cell-depleted T cells, or PBMCs; the material itself was cDNA or gDNA.

Original processing methods: Estimates of nucleated cell counts were drawn from the amplification of reference gene primers. Profiled with immunoSEQ multiplex PCR; TCRdb holds only in-frame clones, not every one. V and J calls and clone size are those listed in that table; D and trimming were worked out from the DNA. The table lists fewer than 80,000 clones, around 88% of them singletons, with approximately 8% in the top ten. Trimming cost V 4 bases and J 5 bases; bases outside gene matches: 2. The germline gives CDR1 LGHNA, CDR2 YNFKEQ. The CDR3 spans 14 residues. This chain joins TRBV4-2 and TRBJ1-4; 9 bases line up with TRBD1. The material sequenced was peripheral blood. This TCR derives from a young man with acute or convalescent COVID-19. CDR3 sequence reads: CASSPGTGNEKLFF. The CDR3 region has the DNA TGTGCCAGCAGCCCCGGGACAGGGAATGAAAAACTGTTTTTT.